The clone carrying this TCR beta chain was seen more than once but under ten times. This sample was taken from a study of CD8 T cells in Susac syndrome. Reverse transcription used about 0.45 to 1 ug RNA and random hexamers. TCRdb reprocessed the immunoSEQ multiplex PCR reads with MiXCR, giving one entry per CDR3 protein. The table has approximately 300,000 distinct CDR3 sequences, roughly 90% seen once. The CDR3 has 12 residues. The germline V gene encodes CDR1 DFQATT and CDR2 SNEGSKA (reference sequence). Trimming left V 1 base short and J 4 bases short, with 6 bases between. The chain is built from TRBV20-1 and TRBJ2-3, with D tentatively TRBD2 (5 bases). Input material: CD8+ T cells from PBMCs. The receptor comes from a human donor with multiple sclerosis. The CDR3 nucleotides read TGCAGTGCTAGAGGAGGGCCAGATACGCAGTATTTT. Protein product: CSARGGPDTQYF.